Each of the 14 T cell receptor beta chains below was sequenced from the same sample in a study of T cells after yellow fever vaccination. Each CDR3 protein gets one entry after TCRdb re-called the 5' RACE reads with MiXCR. This table holds 350,000 to 450,000 distinct CDR3 sequences, roughly 6.2% found once. The sequencing here drew on PBMCs, taken 5 days after the yellow fever booster vaccination. Source of these receptors: a man younger than 45 who received the YFV17D yellow fever vaccine.

This clonotype appeared many times. The chain has TRBV20-1 and TRBJ2-7; D not resolved. V gave up 5 bases and J gave up 6 bases, with 5 bases separating them. CDR1 DFQATT and CDR2 SNEGSKA come from the germline V gene (reference sequence). The CDR3 runs 9 residues. Here the CDR3 DNA reads TGCAGTGCTTCGCCCGAGCAGTACTTC. Encoded protein: CSASPEQYF.

This clonotype turned up a few times. The chain links TRBV28 to TRBJ2-5, with 7 bases matching TRBD2. The ends lost 5 bases at V and 3 bases at J; junction bases unmatched: 12. The CDR3 has 16 residues. CDR1 MDHEN and CDR2 SYDVKM come from the germline V gene. This CDR3 reads CASSRGGGVREETQYF. The CDR3 coding sequence is TGTGCCAGCAGTAGGGGTGGGGGGGTGAGGGAAGAGACCCAGTACTTC.

The rearrangement links TRBV20-1 to TRBJ2-7; D is perhaps TRBD1 (6 bases). Germline CDR1 and CDR2: DFQATT and SNEGSKA (reference sequence). V gave up 2 bases and J gave up 4 bases, with 21 bases separating them. CDR3 length equals 16 residues. Here the CDR3 reads CSARHFRAVGGYEQYF. As DNA, the CDR3 is TGCAGTGCTAGACATTTTAGAGCTGTAGGGGGTTACGAGCAGTACTTC.

The rearrangement links TRBV7-2 to TRBJ2-1; D unclear. The ends were cut back, 4 bases at V and 10 bases at J, with 8 bases in the middle. From germline, CDR1 is SGHTA and CDR2 FQGNSA. CDR3 length equals 11 residues. In DNA, the CDR3 is TGTGCCAGCAGCTACAATACGGAGCAGTTCTTC. It is translated as CASSYNTEQFF.

The V call is TRBV7-2, the J call TRBJ2-7, with D possibly being TRBD1 (5 bases). The germline V gene encodes CDR1 SGHTA and CDR2 FQGNSA. Trimming took off 2 bases at V and 6 bases at J, with 5 bases between the two ends. The CDR3 has 11 amino acids. The CDR3 nucleotides read TGTGCCAGCAGCTTACAGGGCGAGCAGTACTTC. Translating it yields CASSLQGEQYF. The variable domain in full, with the rest retrieved from reference TRBV7-2 and TRBJ2-7, is GAGVSQSPSNKVTEKGKDVELRCDPISGHTALYWYRQSLGQGLEFLIYFQGNSAPDKSGLPSDRFSAERTGGSVSTLTIQRTQQEDSAVYLCASSLQGEQYFGPGTRLTVT.

In this sample, this clonotype turned up a few times. This chain connects TRBV18 to TRBJ2-2; 10 positions match TRBD2. CDR1 and CDR2 (germline): KGHSH, LQKENI. The CDR3 is 16 amino acids. V lost 4 bases to trimming and J lost 0 bases; unmatched junction nucleotides: 2. CDR3 sequence: CASSRGLAANTGELFF. As DNA, the CDR3 is TGTGCCAGCTCACGAGGACTAGCGGCGAACACCGGGGAGCTGTTTTTT.

This clonotype was seen repeatedly, ten times or more. This sequence joins TRBV12-3 or TRBV12-4 and TRBJ1-1; tentative D call: TRBD1 (5 bases). V lost 6 bases and J lost 3, with 17 bases in between. The CDR3 sequence is 15 residues long. The CDR3 nucleotides read TGTGCCAGCAGCAAGGGCCCGGGGCCTCACACTGAAGCTTTCTTT. It translates to CASSKGPGPHTEAFF.

This clonotype appeared many times. The rearrangement uses TRBV5-4 and TRBJ2-1; D may be TRBD2 (6 bases). The V end lost 10 bases, the J end lost 9 bases, and 8 bases lay between the germline ends. The CDR3 consists of 9 residues. Per the germline V gene, CDR1 is SGHNT and CDR2 is YYREEE (reference sequence). Here the CDR3 reads CAGGTEQFF. The CDR3 DNA reads as TGTGCCGGGGGGACTGAGCAGTTCTTC.

The V call is TRBV20-1, the J call TRBJ2-7, with 7 bases matching TRBD2. This CDR3 has 13 amino acids. The J segment lost 0 bases and the V segment lost 7 bases, leaving 6 bases of the junction unmatched. The germline gives CDR1 DFQATT, CDR2 SNEGSKA (reference sequence). The CDR3, as DNA: TGCAGTGTTGGGAGGGTAAGCTCCTACGAGCAGTACTTC. Protein sequence: CSVGRVSSYEQYF.

This clonotype appeared many times. V gene TRBV7-3 combines with J gene TRBJ2-1; possible D gene TRBD1, 6 bases. Germline CDR1 reads SGHTA; CDR2 reads FQGTGA. V lost 0 bases, J lost 5 bases, and 17 bases lay in between. The CDR3 loop spans 17 amino acids. CDR3 DNA sequence: TGTGCCAGCAGCTTAACCCCAACGCAGGGGCTGGACAATGAGCAGTTCTTC. Translating gives CASSLTPTQGLDNEQFF. Combining the CDR3 with reference TRBV7-3 and TRBJ2-1 gives the whole variable domain GAGVSQTPSNKVTEKGKYVELRCDPISGHTALYWYRQSLGQGPEFLIYFQGTGAADDSGLPNDRFFAVRPEGSVSTLKIQRTERGDSAVYLCASSLTPTQGLDNEQFFGPGTRLTVL.

This clonotype was observed a few times. The germline gene is not matched at one end of the junction; a read error may be the cause. The chain uses TRBV20-1 and TRBJ2-5; D perhaps matches TRBD1 (5 bases). Germline V gene data show CDR1 as DFQATT and CDR2 as SNEGSKA (reference sequence). The length of the CDR3 is 10 residues. CDR3 coding DNA: TGCAGTGCGTCAGGGCTTTCCTCGGGTTTC. Translating gives CSASGLSSGF.

The chain uses TRBV20-1 and TRBJ2-1; D is perhaps TRBD1 (6 bases). Trimming pared 4 bases from V and 3 bases from J, leaving 13 bases between. The CDR3 loop spans 14 amino acids. The germline V gene encodes CDR1 DFQATT and CDR2 SNEGSKA (reference sequence). The DNA for the CDR3 is TGCAGTGCTACAGGGGTGGGACACTACAATGAGCAGTTCTTC. Translation gives CSATGVGHYNEQFF.

This clonotype turned up a few times. The chain combines TRBV20-1 with TRBJ2-3; TRBD2 matches at 15 bases. The CDR3 sequence is 15 residues long. The V gene end was trimmed by 5 bases and the J gene end by 6 bases; junction bases not matched to a gene: 6. Germline V gene lookup returns CDR1 DFQATT and CDR2 SNEGSKA (reference sequence). In DNA, the CDR3 is TGCAGTGCTTCAGCCGGGACTAGCGGGAGGGATACGCAGTATTTT. Its translation is CSASAGTSGRDTQYF.

This clonotype came up many times. The chain links TRBV7-2 to TRBJ2-2; the D is unclear. Germline V gene sequence: CDR1 SGHTA, CDR2 FQGNSA. The CDR3 spans 13 residues. Trimming removed 3 bases from V and 5 bases from J, with 7 bases in between. The CDR3 sequence: CASSFQETGELFF. The CDR3, as DNA: TGTGCCAGCAGCTTTCAGGAAACCGGGGAGCTGTTTTTT.